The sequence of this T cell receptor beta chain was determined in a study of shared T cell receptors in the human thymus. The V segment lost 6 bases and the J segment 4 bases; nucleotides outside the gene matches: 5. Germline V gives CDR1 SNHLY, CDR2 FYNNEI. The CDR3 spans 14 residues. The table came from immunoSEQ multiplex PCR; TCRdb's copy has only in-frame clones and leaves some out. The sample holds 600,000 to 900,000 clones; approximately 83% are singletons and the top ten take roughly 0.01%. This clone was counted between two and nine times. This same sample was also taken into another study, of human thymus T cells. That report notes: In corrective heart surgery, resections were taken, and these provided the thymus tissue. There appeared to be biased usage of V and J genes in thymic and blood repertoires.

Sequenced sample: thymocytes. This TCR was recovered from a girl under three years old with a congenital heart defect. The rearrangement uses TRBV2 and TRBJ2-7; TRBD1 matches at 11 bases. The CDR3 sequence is CASRRGTGGYEQYF. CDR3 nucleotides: TGTGCCAGCAGACGGGGGACAGGGGGATACGAGCAGTACTTC.